Presented here are 20 T cell receptor beta chains from one specimen sequenced in a study of blood T cell repertoires in COVID-19. Clones were read by immunoSEQ multiplex PCR, and TCRdb kept only the in-frame ones, dropping some. This sample has about 100,000 clones, with approximately 90% found just once. Material: peripheral blood. The receptors were gathered from a woman aged 80 or over with acute or convalescent COVID-19.

In regard to this clone: Other nucleotide sequences in the sample specify the same CDR3. The CDR3 here is CASSIVGGSTDTQYF. CDR3 in DNA: TGTGCCAGTAGTATAGTTGGGGGCAGCACAGATACGCAGTATTTT. The V and J genes are TRBV19 and TRBJ2-3, with a possible D match to TRBD1 (6 bases). V lost 1 base to trimming and J lost 0 bases, with 8 bases between them. There are 15 residues in the CDR3. Germline V gene data show CDR1 as LNHDA and CDR2 as SQIVND (reference sequence).

This chain connects TRBV27 to TRBJ2-7, with TRBD1 matching 8 bases. This CDR3 comprises 13 residues. Germline V gives CDR1 MNHEY, CDR2 SMNVEV (reference sequence). The V and J ends lost 7 bases and 2 bases, in that order; junction bases with no gene match: 4. The CDR3 DNA follows: TGTGCCAGCAAAGGACAGGGTACCTACGAGCAGTACTTC. Translated, it gives CASKGQGTYEQYF.

V and J are TRBV6-6 and TRBJ2-2; D remains ambiguous. Germline V lookup: CDR1 MNHNY, CDR2 SVGAGI (reference sequence). The CDR3 extends over 14 amino acids. V dropped 8 bases and J dropped 0 bases, with 10 bases sitting between them. The CDR3 here is CASASGPNTGELFF. The CDR3, as DNA: TGTGCCAGCGCATCTGGGCCGAACACCGGGGAGCTGTTTTTT.

The chain's CDR3 is CASRPQLRDRGFLDYGYTF. The CDR3 DNA reads TGTGCCAGCAGACCCCAGCTCCGGGACAGGGGTTTTTTGGACTATGGCTACACCTTC. The chain couples TRBV7-9 to TRBJ1-2; 10 positions match TRBD1. Losses at the gene ends were 6 bases for V and 3 bases for J; bases not matched to a gene: 19. CDR1 is SEHNR, CDR2 FQNEAQ, per germline (reference sequence). The CDR3 has 19 residues.

The rearrangement uses TRBV29-1 and TRBJ2-7; 7 bases match TRBD1. V lost 3 bases, J lost 3 bases, and 2 bases stayed unmatched. The CDR3 consists of 12 residues. The V gene's germline CDR1 is SQVTM and CDR2 ANQGSEA. CDR3 amino acids: CSVDSGGYEQYF. CDR3 DNA sequence: TGCAGCGTTGACTCAGGGGGCTACGAGCAGTACTTC.

The chain couples TRBV15 to TRBJ2-7, with D unclear. V dropped 2 bases and J dropped 3 bases, with 2 bases sitting between them. Germline CDR1 and CDR2: LNHNV and YYDKDF (reference sequence). The CDR3 covers 11 residues. The CDR3 loop is CATSRHYEQYF. CDR3 DNA sequence: TGTGCCACCAGCAGACACTACGAGCAGTACTTC.

The gene calls are TRBV10-3 and TRBJ2-5; 10 bases fit TRBD2. Looked up from germline, CDR1 is ENHRY and CDR2 is SYGVKD. V lost 6 bases, J lost 5 bases, and 12 bases stayed unmatched. The CDR3 is 16 amino acids. DNA for the CDR3: TGTGCCATCAGACGAACCGAGCGGGGGGGCCGGGAGACCCAGTACTTC. This codes for CAIRRTERGGRETQYF.

The rearrangement uses TRBV7-8 and TRBJ1-1, with 9 nucleotides matching TRBD1. The trim removed 3 bases at V and 4 bases at J, leaving 6 bases unmatched. The CDR3 is 15 residues long. Germline assignment: CDR1 SGHVS and CDR2 FQNEAQ. The CDR3 reads CASSLMGQGVTEAFF. DNA for the CDR3: TGTGCCAGCAGCTTGATGGGACAGGGTGTCACTGAAGCTTTCTTT. Combining the CDR3 with reference TRBV7-8 and TRBJ1-1 gives the whole variable domain GAGVSQSPRYKVAKRGQDVALRCDPISGHVSLFWYQQALGQGPEFLTYFQNEAQLDKSGLPSDRFFAERPEGSVSTLKIQRTQQEDSAVYLCASSLMGQGVTEAFFGQGTRLTVV.

The V gene is TRBV19, the J gene TRBJ2-3, with D possibly matching TRBD2 (6 bases). The CDR3 is 16 amino acids. Trimming removed 3 bases at V and 3 bases at J, with 16 bases between. The germline V gene has CDR1 LNHDA and CDR2 SQIVND (reference sequence). CDR3 sequence: CASSIRQGGITDTQYF. The CDR3 region has the DNA TGTGCCAGTAGTATCAGGCAGGGCGGGATAACAGATACGCAGTATTTT.

The rearrangement joins TRBV28 to TRBJ2-6, with a tentative D call TRBD2 (6 bases). The CDR3 spans 16 residues. The germline gives CDR1 MDHEN, CDR2 SYDVKM. V dropped 4 bases and J dropped 1 base, with 11 bases sitting between them. For the CDR3, the DNA is TGTGCCAGCAGTTCCCCCGGGACTTCTGGGGCCAACGTCCTGACTTTC. The encoded protein is CASSSPGTSGANVLTF.

The CDR3 nucleotides are TGTGCCAGCAGTGACACTCAGGCCGCGGGTCAGCCCCAGCATTTT. It yields the protein CASSDTQAAGQPQHF. The genes are TRBV6-1 and TRBJ1-5; D remains unclear. The ends were cut back, 3 bases at V and 6 bases at J, with 15 bases in the middle. The germline V gene has CDR1 MNHNS and CDR2 SASEGT. This CDR3 comprises 15 residues.

The genes are TRBV6-5 and TRBJ1-5, with D possibly TRBD1 on 5 matching bases. This CDR3 is 15 amino acids long. Germline V CDR1 and CDR2: MNHEY, SVGAGI. V gave up 6 bases and J gave up 8 bases, with 20 bases separating them. The CDR3, as DNA: TGTGCCAGCAGAAAGATCAGGGCCTCTGTGGAGCCCCAGCATTTT. Translation gives CASRKIRASVEPQHF.

V and J are TRBV6-1 and TRBJ1-2, with 8 bases fitting TRBD1. Germline CDR1 and CDR2: MNHNS and SASEGT. Trimming at V came to 0 bases and at J to 7 bases, leaving 7 bases not matched to a gene. This CDR3 contains 15 residues. The CDR3 region is CASSEASGTGSGYTF. CDR3 bases: TGTGCCAGCAGTGAAGCGTCCGGGACAGGCTCTGGCTACACCTTC.

This clone turned up a few times. The chain couples TRBV27 to TRBJ1-2, with a tentative D call TRBD1 (6 bases). V gave up 5 bases and J gave up 8 bases, with 18 bases separating them. This CDR3 comprises 14 residues. Germline CDR1 and CDR2: MNHEY and SMNVEV (reference sequence). This CDR3 reads CASSTNTGSGGYTF. For the CDR3, the DNA is TGTGCCAGCAGTACAAACACAGGGTCTGGGGGCTACACCTTC.

This rearrangement joins TRBV27 to TRBJ1-1; TRBD1 agrees at 7 bases. Germline values: CDR1 MNHEY, CDR2 SMNVEV (reference sequence). The CDR3 runs 16 residues. Trimming at V came to 5 bases and at J to 1 base, leaving 10 bases not matched to a gene. The CDR3 loop is CASSPQRTGKNTEAFF. The CDR3 nucleotides are TGTGCCAGCAGTCCACAACGGACAGGAAAGAACACTGAAGCTTTCTTT.

The chain links TRBV28 to TRBJ2-5, with D possibly being TRBD2 (6 bases). This CDR3 has 16 amino acids. Trimming left V 4 bases short and J 4 bases short, with 19 bases between. Germline assignment: CDR1 MDHEN and CDR2 SYDVKM. CDR3 nucleotides: TGTGCCAGCAGTTCGCTCCTGACTAGGGGAGGAGAGACCCAGTACTTC. This codes for CASSSLLTRGGETQYF. The whole variable domain, remainder taken from reference TRBV28 and TRBJ2-5, is DVKVTQSSRYLVKRTGEKVFLECVQDMDHENMFWYRQDPGLGLRLIYFSYDVKMKEKGDIPEGYSVSREKKERFSLILESASTNQTSMYLCASSSLLTRGGETQYFGPGTRLLVL.

V is TRBV2 and J is TRBJ2-2, with 9 bases lining up with TRBD2. CDR3 length: 14 residues. Germline V gene lookup returns CDR1 SNHLY and CDR2 FYNNEI. V lost 6 bases, J lost 1 base, and 0 bases stayed unmatched. The CDR3 reads CASRLAGNTGELFF. DNA for the CDR3: TGTGCCAGCAGACTAGCGGGGAACACCGGGGAGCTGTTTTTT.

The V call is TRBV28, the J call TRBJ1-1; no firm D call. Germline values: CDR1 MDHEN, CDR2 SYDVKM. The CDR3 sequence is 11 residues long. As DNA, the CDR3 is TGTGCGTCAGAATTAAACACTGAAGCTTTCTTT. Translating gives CASELNTEAFF.

This clone was seen just once. The chain employs TRBV5-1 and TRBJ1-3; 9 bases match TRBD1. This CDR3 spans 15 amino acids. J gave up 4 bases and V 4 bases, and 6 bases lay outside the gene matches. Germline CDR1 and CDR2: SGHRS and YFSETQ. CDR3 nucleotides: TGCGCCAGCAGCCCCCGGGACAGGGAAGGAAACACCATATATTTT. As protein: CASSPRDREGNTIYF.

This sequence joins TRBV30 and TRBJ1-2, with a tentative D call TRBD1 (5 bases). V shed 2 bases and J shed 8 bases, with 15 bases lying between them. The germline V gene has CDR1 GTSNPN and CDR2 SVGIG (reference sequence). CDR3 length equals 13 residues. CDR3 coding DNA: TGTGCCTGGAGTTGGCAGGGCCTCGGGGGCTACACCTTC. Translating it yields CAWSWQGLGGYTF.